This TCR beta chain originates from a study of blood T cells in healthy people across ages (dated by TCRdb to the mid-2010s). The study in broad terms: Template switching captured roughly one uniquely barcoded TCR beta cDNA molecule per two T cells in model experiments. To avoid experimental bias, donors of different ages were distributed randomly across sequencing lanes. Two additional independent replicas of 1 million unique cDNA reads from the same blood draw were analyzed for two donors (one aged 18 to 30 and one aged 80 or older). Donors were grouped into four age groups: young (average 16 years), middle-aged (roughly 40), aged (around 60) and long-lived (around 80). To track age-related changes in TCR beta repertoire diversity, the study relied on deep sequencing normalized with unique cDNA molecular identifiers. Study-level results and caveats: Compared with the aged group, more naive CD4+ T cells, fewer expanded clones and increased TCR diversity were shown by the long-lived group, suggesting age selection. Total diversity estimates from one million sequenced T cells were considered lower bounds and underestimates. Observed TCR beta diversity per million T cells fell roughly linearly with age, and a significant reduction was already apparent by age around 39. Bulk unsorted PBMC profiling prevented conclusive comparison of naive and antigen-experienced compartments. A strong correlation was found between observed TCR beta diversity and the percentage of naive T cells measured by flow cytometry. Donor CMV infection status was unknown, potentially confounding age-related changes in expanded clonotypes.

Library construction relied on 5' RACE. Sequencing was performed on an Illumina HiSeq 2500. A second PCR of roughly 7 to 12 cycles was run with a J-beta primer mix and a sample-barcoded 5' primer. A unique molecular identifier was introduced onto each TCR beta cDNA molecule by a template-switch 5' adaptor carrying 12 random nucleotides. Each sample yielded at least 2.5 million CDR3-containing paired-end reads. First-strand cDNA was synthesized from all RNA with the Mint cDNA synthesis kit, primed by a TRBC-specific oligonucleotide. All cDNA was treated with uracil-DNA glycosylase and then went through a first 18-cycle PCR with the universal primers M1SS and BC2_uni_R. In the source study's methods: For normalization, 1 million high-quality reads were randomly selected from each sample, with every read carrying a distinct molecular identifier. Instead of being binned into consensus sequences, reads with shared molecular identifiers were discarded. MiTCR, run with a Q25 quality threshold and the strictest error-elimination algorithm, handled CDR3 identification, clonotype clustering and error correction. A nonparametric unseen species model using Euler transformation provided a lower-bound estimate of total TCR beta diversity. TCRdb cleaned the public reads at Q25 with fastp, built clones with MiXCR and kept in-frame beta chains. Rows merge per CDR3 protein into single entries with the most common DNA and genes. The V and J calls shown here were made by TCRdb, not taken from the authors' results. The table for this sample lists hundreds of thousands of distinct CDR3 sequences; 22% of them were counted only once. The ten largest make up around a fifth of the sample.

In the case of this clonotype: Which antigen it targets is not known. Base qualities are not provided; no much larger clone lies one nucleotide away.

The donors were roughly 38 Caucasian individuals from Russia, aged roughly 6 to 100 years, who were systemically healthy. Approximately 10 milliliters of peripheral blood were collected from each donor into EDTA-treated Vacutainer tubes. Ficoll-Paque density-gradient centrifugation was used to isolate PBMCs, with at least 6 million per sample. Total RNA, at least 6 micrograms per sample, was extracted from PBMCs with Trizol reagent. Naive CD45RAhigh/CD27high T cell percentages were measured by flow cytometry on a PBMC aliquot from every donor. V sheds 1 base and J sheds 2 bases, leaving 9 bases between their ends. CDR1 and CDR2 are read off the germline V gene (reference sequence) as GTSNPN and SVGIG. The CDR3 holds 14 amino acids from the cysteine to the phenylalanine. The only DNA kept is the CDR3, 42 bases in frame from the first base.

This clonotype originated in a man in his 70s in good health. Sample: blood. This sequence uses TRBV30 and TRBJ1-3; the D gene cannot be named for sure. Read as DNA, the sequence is TGTGCCTGGAGTGCCGGGTTGACTGGAAACACCATATATTTT. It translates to CAWSAGLTGNTIYF. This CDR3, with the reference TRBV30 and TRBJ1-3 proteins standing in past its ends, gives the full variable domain SQTIHQWPATLVQPVGSPLSLECTVEGTSNPNLYWYRQAAGRGLQLLFYSVGIGQISSEVPQNLSASRPQDRQFILSSKKLLLSDSGFYLCAWSAGLTGNTIYFGEGSWLTVV.